This T cell receptor (beta chain) originates from a study of Ad26.COV2.S vaccination and SARS-CoV-2 variants. Specified treatment: about 20 received Ad26.COV2.S at low or high dose, single or two shots; about 5 received placebo; per-sample allocation not given. After the first vaccine or placebo injection, samples were drawn on day 63. The individual, an adult aged 18-55 years, was a donor in Boston. A few counts support this clone. What it recognizes is unknown. An end of the junction differs from the germline gene, which may be a read error. General study findings and limits: Marked by substantial breadth, spike-specific CD8+ and CD4+ T cell responses were reportedly seen after vaccination.

CDR1 and CDR2 from the germline V gene are SGDLS and YYNGEE. This CDR3 region has 15 residues. The assay was immunoSEQ multiplex PCR, and TCRdb's table has in-frame clones only and misses some. This table has around 250,000 clones, 87% appearing once. The V call is TRBV9, the J call TRBJ1-2; D ambiguous. This specimen consisted of peripheral blood, obtained in a trial of Ad26.COV2.S vaccine versus placebo. The source of this sequence is a person between 18 and 60 years old who received the Ad26.COV2.S COVID-19 vaccine or a placebo. The DNA for the CDR3 is TGTGCCAGCAGCGTAGAGGGTACGGCGGACTATCGCTACACCTTC. Its protein is CASSVEGTADYRYTF.